One sample yielded the 28 T cell receptor beta chains listed below, sequenced in a study of T cell responses to AZD1222 COVID-19 vaccine. The table came from immunoSEQ multiplex PCR; TCRdb's copy has only in-frame clones and leaves some out. The repertoire holds 82,000 or so clones, 90% to 95% seen once, with roughly 5% in the top ten. The specimen was peripheral blood, collected on day 0 of AZD1222 vaccination. These receptor sequences come from an adult in good health.

J is TRBJ2-2 and V is TRBV9; TRBD1 is a possible D gene (6 bases). Trimming took off 3 bases at V and 5 bases at J, with 11 bases between the two ends. Germline CDR1 SGDLS, CDR2 YYNGEE. This CDR3 comprises 14 residues. The CDR3 loop reads CASSAQGSTGELFF. In DNA, the CDR3 is TGTGCCAGCAGCGCACAGGGTTCAACCGGGGAGCTGTTTTTT.

The chain uses TRBV21-1 and TRBJ1-2; TRBD1 is taken as the D call from the table, unchecked against the DNA. TRBV21-1 is designated a pseudogene. CDR3 size: 17 residues. The CDR3 is CASSPPRWTGGFYGYTF. The DNA of the CDR3 is TGTGCCAGCAGCCCCCCCCGGTGGACAGGGGGCTTCTATGGCTACACCTTC.

This CDR3 reads CASSLGRAGDTQYF. CDR3 sequence (DNA): TGTGCCAGCAGCTTAGGCAGGGCCGGAGATACGCAGTATTTT. The rearrangement links TRBV11-2 to TRBJ2-3; D possibly corresponds to TRBD1 (5 bases). This CDR3 comprises 14 residues. V was cut by 1 base and J by 5 bases, with 10 bases left in between. CDR1 and CDR2 (germline): SGHAT, FQNNGV.

V and J are TRBV7-8 and TRBJ1-3, with a tentative D call TRBD1 (6 bases). Trimming pared 3 bases from V and 0 bases from J, leaving 21 bases between. Germline V gene lookup returns CDR1 SGHVS and CDR2 FQNEAQ. The CDR3 is made up of 19 amino acids. The CDR3 protein is CASSFGVLTGRSSGNTIYF. In DNA form, the CDR3 reads TGTGCCAGCAGCTTTGGCGTTTTGACAGGCCGAAGCTCTGGAAACACCATATATTTT.

This rearrangement joins TRBV19 to TRBJ2-2; D uncertain. The V gene lost 3 bases and the J gene lost 6 bases, with 8 bases spanning the gap. CDR3 size: 13 residues. Looked up from germline, CDR1 is LNHDA and CDR2 is SQIVND (reference sequence). CDR3 region: CASSMQSAGELFF. CDR3 DNA: TGTGCCAGTAGTATGCAGAGCGCCGGGGAGCTGTTTTTT. The whole variable domain, filled in from reference TRBV19 and TRBJ2-2, reads DGGITQSPKYLFRKEGQNVTLSCEQNLNHDAMYWYRQDPGQGLRLIYYSQIVNDFQKGDIAEGYSVSREKKESFPLTVTSAQKNPTAFYLCASSMQSAGELFFGEGSRLTVL.

The V call is TRBV19, the J call TRBJ1-5; D perhaps matches TRBD1 (6 bases). Germline CDR1 and CDR2: LNHDA and SQIVND (reference sequence). The V and J ends lost 6 bases and 5 bases respectively, with 17 bases between them. The CDR3 has 15 residues. Written as DNA, the CDR3 is TGTGCCAGTAGCCGCACAGGGTTGGGTGATCAGCCCCAGCATTTT. This translates into CASSRTGLGDQPQHF.

This clone was recorded once. This chain uses TRBV4-1 with TRBJ2-1, with D perhaps TRBD1 or TRBD2 (5 bases each). The CDR3 runs to 16 residues. From germline, CDR1 is MGHRA and CDR2 YSYEKL. V gave up 2 bases and J gave up 7 bases, with 18 bases separating them. The CDR3 sequence is CASSQPTDGSWNEQFF. The CDR3 DNA follows: TGCGCCAGCAGCCAACCGACAGATGGGAGCTGGAATGAGCAGTTCTTC.

The genes are TRBV3-1 (or the pseudogene TRBV3-2) and TRBJ2-7; 9 nucleotides match TRBD1. The CDR3 sequence is 15 residues long. Looked up from germline, CDR1 is LGHDT and CDR2 is YNNKEL (reference sequence). V dropped 4 bases and J dropped 1; count of bases not matched to a gene: 5. CDR3 sequence (DNA): TGTGCCAGCAGCCTGGGACAGGGTAGATCCTACGAGCAGTACTTC. Translating gives CASSLGQGRSYEQYF.

This clone was detected once. The genes are TRBV5-8 and TRBJ1-1; D is unresolved. V shed 5 bases and J shed 6 bases, with 23 bases lying between them. Germline V CDR1 and CDR2: SGHTS, YDEGEE. The CDR3 consists of 16 residues. Here the CDR3 DNA reads TGTGCCAGCAGGCCTAGCATCCGGGCTCTGCGCGCTGAAGCTTTCTTT. Translation gives CASRPSIRALRAEAFF.

CDR3 residues: CASSWTGSTEAFF. In DNA, the CDR3 is TGTGCCAGCTCATGGACAGGGAGCACTGAAGCTTTCTTT. V is TRBV18 and J is TRBJ1-1, with 8 nucleotides matching TRBD1. The V and J ends lost 5 bases and 4 bases, in that order; junction bases with no gene match: 3. The CDR3 is made up of 13 amino acids. The V gene's germline CDR1 is KGHSH and CDR2 LQKENI.

The gene calls are TRBV25-1 and TRBJ1-5, with 7 bases identical to TRBD1. Per the germline V gene, CDR1 is MGHDK and CDR2 is SYGVNS. J was trimmed by 16 bases and V by 2 bases; bases with no gene match: 11. The length of the CDR3 is 13 residues. The CDR3 loop reads CASSEPGTATFHF. The CDR3 DNA follows: TGTGCCAGCAGTGAACCCGGGACAGCCACCTTCCATTTT.

The chain combines TRBV4-1 with TRBJ1-5, with 8 bases fitting TRBD1. Per germline, CDR1 MGHRA and CDR2 YSYEKL. With V trimmed by 4 bases and J by 7 bases, 12 bases remained unmatched. This CDR3 comprises 16 residues. CDR3 in amino acids: CASSLQTGALGQPQHF. CDR3 DNA sequence: TGCGCCAGCAGCCTCCAGACAGGGGCGCTTGGACAGCCCCAGCATTTT.

The gene calls are TRBV11-1 and TRBJ2-1, with TRBD1 identical over 7 bases. V lost 3 bases, J lost 6 bases, and 5 bases stayed unmatched. CDR1 is SGHAT and CDR2 is FQDESV in the germline V gene (reference sequence). The CDR3 has 14 amino acids. CDR3 loop: CASSFSRGSNEQFF. CDR3 nucleotides: TGTGCCAGCAGCTTTAGCAGGGGGAGCAATGAGCAGTTCTTC.

The chain couples TRBV7-2 to TRBJ2-1; perhaps TRBD2 as D (5 bases). Germline-derived CDR1 and CDR2 are SGHTA and FQGNSA. V was shortened by 2 bases and J by 5 bases, with 7 bases between the two germline ends. CDR3 length equals 13 residues. For the CDR3, the DNA is TGTGCCAGCAGCTTATTGCGGGACAATGAGCAGTTCTTC. The encoded protein is CASSLLRDNEQFF.

This chain joins TRBV6-5 and TRBJ1-5; D ambiguous. Germline V lookup: CDR1 MNHEY, CDR2 SVGAGI. This CDR3 has 16 residues. Trimming removed 0 bases at V and 0 bases at J, with 9 bases between. CDR3 amino acids: CASSYSGVISNQPQHF. In nucleotides, the CDR3 is TGTGCCAGCAGTTACTCGGGAGTTATTAGCAATCAGCCCCAGCATTTT.

The CDR3, as DNA: TGCGCCAGCAGCTTACAGGGGGGAGTTTCCTACGAGCAGTACTTC. Protein sequence: CASSLQGGVSYEQYF. The chain uses TRBV4-3 and TRBJ2-7; 8 nucleotides line up with TRBD1. This CDR3 region has 15 residues. Losses at the gene ends were 5 bases for V and 1 base for J; bases not matched to a gene: 7. Germline V CDR1 and CDR2: LGHNA, YSLEER.

The count of this clone is one. The rearrangement uses TRBV7-9 and TRBJ1-2; 8 nucleotides line up with TRBD1. Germline trimming cut 4 bases from V and 4 bases from J; bases unmatched to any gene: 11. The CDR3 is 16 residues long. Germline CDR1 SEHNR, CDR2 FQNEAQ (reference sequence). In DNA form, the CDR3 reads TGTGCCAGCAGCTCCGCTATGGACAGGGAGATCTATGGCTACACCTTC. Translation: CASSSAMDREIYGYTF.

This clone was recorded once. Within the sample, other DNA sequences also encode this same CDR3. The V call is TRBV5-1, the J call TRBJ1-1; TRBD1 is a possible D gene (6 bases). Germline V lookup: CDR1 SGHRS, CDR2 YFSETQ. V was shortened by 3 bases and J by 1 base, with 10 bases between the two germline ends. The CDR3 extends over 14 amino acids. Written as DNA, the CDR3 is TGCGCCAGCAGCTCACAGGGCGGGAACACTGAAGCTTTCTTT. Amino acids: CASSSQGGNTEAFF. The full variable domain, in which reference TRBV5-1 and TRBJ1-1 provide the parts outside the CDR3, is KAGVTQTPRYLIKTRGQQVTLSCSPISGHRSVSWYQQTPGQGLQFLFEYFSETQRNKGNFPGRFSGRQFSNSRSEMNVSTLELGDSALYLCASSSQGGNTEAFFGQGTRLTVV.

The CDR3: CASSVVTRANYGYTF. The DNA for the CDR3 is TGTGCCAGCAGCGTTGTCACCAGAGCTAACTATGGCTACACCTTC. The chain links TRBV9 to TRBJ1-2, with unresolved D. Germline loops: CDR1 SGDLS, CDR2 YYNGEE. The CDR3 loop spans 15 amino acids. Between the trimmed V and J ends, which lost 2 bases and 0 bases, there was a span of 11 bases.

This chain joins TRBV6-5 and TRBJ1-5, with a tentative D call TRBD1 (5 bases). This CDR3 spans 14 amino acids. Germline loops: CDR1 MNHEY, CDR2 SVGAGI. V was trimmed by 6 bases and J by 5 bases, leaving 14 bases between them. Written as DNA, the CDR3 is TGTGCCAGCAGGCCCGACAGAATCTATCAGCCCCAGCATTTT. Its protein is CASRPDRIYQPQHF.

V usage is TRBV9 and J usage is TRBJ1-6; D is ambiguous. The CDR3 covers 14 residues. Looked up from germline, CDR1 is SGDLS and CDR2 is YYNGEE. V lost 0 bases, J lost 9 bases, and 10 bases lay in between. The CDR3 region has the DNA TGTGCCAGCAGCGTAGAGGAGGGCCGTTCACCCCTCCACTTT. Its protein product is CASSVEEGRSPLHF.

The V call is TRBV14, the J call TRBJ2-7; D is possibly TRBD1 (5 bases). CDR1 SGHDN and CDR2 FVKESK come from the germline V gene. Trimming removed 4 bases at V and 0 bases at J, with 13 bases between. This CDR3 region has 15 residues. CDR3 amino acids: CASSPRWGISYEQYF. The CDR3 nucleotides read TGTGCCAGCAGCCCAAGATGGGGCATCTCCTACGAGCAGTACTTC.

The chain uses TRBV7-2 and TRBJ2-7; D remains unclear. The CDR3 runs 15 residues. Germline CDR1 reads SGHTA; CDR2 reads FQGNSA. V was cut by 5 bases and J by 1 base, with 15 bases left in between. CDR3 DNA sequence: TGTGCCAGCAGCAAGGACCGTGGGGAATCCTACGAGCAGTACTTC. Translation: CASSKDRGESYEQYF.

This clone was seen only once. The V gene is TRBV6-5, the J gene TRBJ1-2; no clear D. CDR3 length equals 14 residues. CDR1 and CDR2 (germline): MNHEY, SVGAGI. V was clipped by 6 bases and J by 9 bases, with 20 bases between them. Here the CDR3 reads CASRTGPPVDRYTF. The DNA for the CDR3 is TGTGCCAGCAGGACCGGGCCCCCTGTTGATCGCTACACCTTC.

This clone was seen many times. The rearrangement joins TRBV4-3 to TRBJ1-6; 10 positions agree with TRBD1. The V gene end was trimmed by 0 bases and the J gene end by 1 base; junction bases not matched to a gene: 3. Germline V gene data show CDR1 as LGHNA and CDR2 as YSLEER. The CDR3 loop spans 18 amino acids. CDR3 nucleotides: TGCGCCAGCAGCCAAGAACGACAGGGGGCATCCTATAATTCACCCCTCCACTTT. This encodes CASSQERQGASYNSPLHF.

The chain is built from TRBV27 and TRBJ1-1; perhaps TRBD1 as D (6 bases). The CDR3 covers 14 residues. Germline lookup yields CDR1 MNHEY and CDR2 SMNVEV (reference sequence). V lost 5 bases, J lost 6 bases, and 16 bases lay in between. This CDR3 reads CASSAWGGPSEAFF. As DNA, the CDR3 is TGTGCCAGCAGTGCGTGGGGGGGGCCTTCTGAAGCTTTCTTT.

The rearrangement joins TRBV27 to TRBJ1-5, with D possibly matching TRBD1 (5 bases). Germline V CDR1 and CDR2: MNHEY, SMNVEV (reference sequence). The CDR3 length is 14 residues. V was trimmed by 6 bases and J by 0 bases, leaving 9 bases between them. CDR3 DNA: TGTGCCAGCAGGGGGGTTCATAGCAATCAGCCCCAGCATTTT. Translating it yields CASRGVHSNQPQHF.

The chain joins TRBV9 to TRBJ1-2; 11 bases are shared with TRBD1. The germline gives CDR1 SGDLS, CDR2 YYNGEE. The V gene end was trimmed by 4 bases and the J gene end by 4 bases; junction bases not matched to a gene: 3. The length of the CDR3 is 14 residues. This chain's CDR3 is CASSPDRGLYGYTF. CDR3 sequence (DNA): TGTGCCAGCAGCCCGGACAGGGGGCTCTATGGCTACACCTTC.